This entry is about one TCR beta chain. Its antigen is as yet unknown. Trimming cost V 3 bases and J 8 bases; bases outside gene matches: 6. The CDR3 is made up of 15 amino acids. CDR1 and CDR2 from the germline V gene are LGHNA and YSLEER. This entry comes from a study of blood T cells in healthy people across ages. Points from the study as a whole: Roughly linear declines in TCR beta diversity per million T cells occurred with age.

A J-beta primer mix and a sample-barcoded 5' primer were used in a second PCR of about 6 to 12 cycles. One entry per CDR3 protein, called by TCRdb with MiXCR from the 5' RACE reads. This table holds over a million distinct CDR3 sequences, under 30% found once. A further study also used this sample, focusing on T cells of mothers and their children.

This TCR derives from a girl aged 2 to 10 in good health. Sample: blood. V and J are TRBV4-3 and TRBJ2-1, with 11 bases fitting TRBD2. This CDR3 reads CASSQISGGAYEQFF. The CDR3 DNA follows: TGCGCCAGCAGCCAGATTAGCGGGGGGGCTTATGAGCAGTTCTTC.